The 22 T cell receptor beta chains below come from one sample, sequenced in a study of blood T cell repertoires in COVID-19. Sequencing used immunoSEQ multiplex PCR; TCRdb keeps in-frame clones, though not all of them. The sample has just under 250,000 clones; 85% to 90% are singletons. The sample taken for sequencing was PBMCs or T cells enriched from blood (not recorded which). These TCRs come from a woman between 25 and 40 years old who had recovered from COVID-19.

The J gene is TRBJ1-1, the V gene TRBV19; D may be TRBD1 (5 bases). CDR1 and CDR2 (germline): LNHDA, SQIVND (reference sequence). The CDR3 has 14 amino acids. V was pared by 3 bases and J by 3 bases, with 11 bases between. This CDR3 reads CASSISGSDTEAFF. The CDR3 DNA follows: TGTGCCAGTAGTATCTCAGGGTCGGACACTGAAGCTTTCTTT.

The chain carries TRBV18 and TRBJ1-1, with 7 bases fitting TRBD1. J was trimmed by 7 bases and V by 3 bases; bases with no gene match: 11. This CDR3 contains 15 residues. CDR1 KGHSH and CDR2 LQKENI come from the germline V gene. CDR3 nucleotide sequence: TGTGCCAGCTCACCCCTAACAGGGGTGAGGGTTGAAGCTTTCTTT. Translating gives CASSPLTGVRVEAFF.

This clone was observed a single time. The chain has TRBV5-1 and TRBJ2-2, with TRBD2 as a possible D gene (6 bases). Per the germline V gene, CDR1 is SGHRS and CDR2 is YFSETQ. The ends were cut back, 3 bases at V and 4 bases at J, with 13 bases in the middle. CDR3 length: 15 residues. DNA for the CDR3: TGCGCCAGCAGCTCCGTCTGGGGAGGCACCGGGGAGCTGTTTTTT. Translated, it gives CASSSVWGGTGELFF. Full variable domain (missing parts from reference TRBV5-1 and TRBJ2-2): KAGVTQTPRYLIKTRGQQVTLSCSPISGHRSVSWYQQTPGQGLQFLFEYFSETQRNKGNFPGRFSGRQFSNSRSEMNVSTLELGDSALYLCASSSVWGGTGELFFGEGSRLTVL.

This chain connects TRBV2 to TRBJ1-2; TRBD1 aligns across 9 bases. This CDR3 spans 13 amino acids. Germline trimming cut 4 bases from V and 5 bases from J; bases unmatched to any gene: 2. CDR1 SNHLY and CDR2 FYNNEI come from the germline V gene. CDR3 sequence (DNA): TGTGCCAGCAGTGCCGGGACAGGGTATGGCTACACCTTC. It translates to CASSAGTGYGYTF.

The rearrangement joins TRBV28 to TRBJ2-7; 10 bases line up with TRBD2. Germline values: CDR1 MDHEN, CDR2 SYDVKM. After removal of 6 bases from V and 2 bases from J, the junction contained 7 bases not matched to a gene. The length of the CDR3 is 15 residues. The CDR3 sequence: CASSLGLARPYEQYF. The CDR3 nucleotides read TGTGCCAGCAGCTTGGGACTAGCGCGTCCCTACGAGCAGTACTTC.

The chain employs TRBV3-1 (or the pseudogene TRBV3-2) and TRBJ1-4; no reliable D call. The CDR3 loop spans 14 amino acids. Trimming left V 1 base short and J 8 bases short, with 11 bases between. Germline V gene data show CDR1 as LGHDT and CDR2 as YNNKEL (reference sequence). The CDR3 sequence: CASSQVGVSEKLFF. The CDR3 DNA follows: TGTGCCAGCAGCCAAGTCGGGGTTTCCGAAAAACTGTTTTTT.

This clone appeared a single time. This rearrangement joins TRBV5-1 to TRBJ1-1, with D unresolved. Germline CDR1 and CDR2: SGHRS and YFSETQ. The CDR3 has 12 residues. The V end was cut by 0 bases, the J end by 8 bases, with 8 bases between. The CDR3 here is CASSLGQKEAFF. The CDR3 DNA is TGCGCCAGCAGCTTGGGGCAGAAAGAAGCTTTCTTT.

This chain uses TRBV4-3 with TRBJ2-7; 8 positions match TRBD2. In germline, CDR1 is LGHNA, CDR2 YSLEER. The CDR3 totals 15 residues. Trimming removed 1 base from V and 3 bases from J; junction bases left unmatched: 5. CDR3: CASSQGLARNYEQYF. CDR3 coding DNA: TGCGCCAGCAGCCAAGGACTAGCGCGCAACTACGAGCAGTACTTC.

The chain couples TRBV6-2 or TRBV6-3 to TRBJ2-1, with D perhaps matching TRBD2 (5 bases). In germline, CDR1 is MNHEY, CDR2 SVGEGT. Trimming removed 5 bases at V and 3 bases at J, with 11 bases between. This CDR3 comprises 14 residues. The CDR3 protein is CASSKPGLYNEQFF. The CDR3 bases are TGTGCCAGCAGTAAACCAGGACTCTACAATGAGCAGTTCTTC.

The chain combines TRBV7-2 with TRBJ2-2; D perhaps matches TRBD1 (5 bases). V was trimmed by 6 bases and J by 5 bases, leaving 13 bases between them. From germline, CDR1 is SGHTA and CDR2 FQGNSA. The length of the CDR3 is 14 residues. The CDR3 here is CASRLGVNTGELFF. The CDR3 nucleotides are TGTGCCAGCAGGCTAGGGGTGAATACCGGGGAGCTGTTTTTT.

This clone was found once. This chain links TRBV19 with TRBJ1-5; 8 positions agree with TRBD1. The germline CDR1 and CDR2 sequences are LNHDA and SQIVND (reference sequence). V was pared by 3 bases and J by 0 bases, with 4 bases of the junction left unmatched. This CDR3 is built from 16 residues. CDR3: CASSMGQVHSNQPQHF. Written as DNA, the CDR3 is TGTGCCAGTAGTATGGGACAGGTCCATAGCAATCAGCCCCAGCATTTT.

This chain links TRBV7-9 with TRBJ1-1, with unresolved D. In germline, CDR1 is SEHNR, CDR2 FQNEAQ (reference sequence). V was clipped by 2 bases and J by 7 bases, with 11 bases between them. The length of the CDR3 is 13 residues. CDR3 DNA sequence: TGTGCCAGCAGCTTAATAGTACAGAGTGAAGCTTTCTTT. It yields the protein CASSLIVQSEAFF.

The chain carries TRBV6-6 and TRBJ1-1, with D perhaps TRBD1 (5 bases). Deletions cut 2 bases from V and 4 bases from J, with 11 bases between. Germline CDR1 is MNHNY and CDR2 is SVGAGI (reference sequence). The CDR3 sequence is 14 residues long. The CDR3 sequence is CASSYPDSITEAFF. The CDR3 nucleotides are TGTGCCAGCAGTTACCCCGACAGCATCACTGAAGCTTTCTTT.

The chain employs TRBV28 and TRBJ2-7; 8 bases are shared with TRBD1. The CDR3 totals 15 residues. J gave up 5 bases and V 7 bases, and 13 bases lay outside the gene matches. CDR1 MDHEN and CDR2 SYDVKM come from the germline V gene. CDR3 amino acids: CASILRTGLRNEQYF. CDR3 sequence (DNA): TGTGCCAGCATTTTGAGGACAGGGTTGAGGAACGAGCAGTACTTC.

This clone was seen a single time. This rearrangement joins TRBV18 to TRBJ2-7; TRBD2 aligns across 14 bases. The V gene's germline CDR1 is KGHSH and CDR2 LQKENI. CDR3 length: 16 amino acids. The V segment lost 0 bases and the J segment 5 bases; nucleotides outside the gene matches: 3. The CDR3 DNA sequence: TGTGCCAGCTCACCACCTGGGACTAGCGGGGGAGACGAGCAGTACTTC. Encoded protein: CASSPPGTSGGDEQYF.

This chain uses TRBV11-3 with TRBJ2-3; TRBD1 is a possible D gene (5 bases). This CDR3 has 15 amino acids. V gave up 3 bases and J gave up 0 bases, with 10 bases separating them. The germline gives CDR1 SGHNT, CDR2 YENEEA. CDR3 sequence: CASSFATGSTDTQYF. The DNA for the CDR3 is TGTGCCAGCAGCTTTGCTACAGGAAGCACAGATACGCAGTATTTT.

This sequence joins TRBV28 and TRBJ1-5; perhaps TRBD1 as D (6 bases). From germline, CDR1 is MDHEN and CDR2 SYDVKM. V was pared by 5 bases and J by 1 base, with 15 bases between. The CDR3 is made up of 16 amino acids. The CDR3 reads CASSRPPDRSNQPQHF. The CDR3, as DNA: TGTGCCAGCAGTCGACCACCTGACAGGAGCAATCAGCCCCAGCATTTT.

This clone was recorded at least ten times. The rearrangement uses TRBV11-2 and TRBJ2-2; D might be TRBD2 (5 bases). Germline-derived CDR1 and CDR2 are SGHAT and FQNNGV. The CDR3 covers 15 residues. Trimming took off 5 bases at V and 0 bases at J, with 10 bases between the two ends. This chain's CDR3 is CASSPLRANTGELFF. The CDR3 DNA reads TGTGCCAGCAGCCCATTGAGGGCGAACACCGGGGAGCTGTTTTTT.

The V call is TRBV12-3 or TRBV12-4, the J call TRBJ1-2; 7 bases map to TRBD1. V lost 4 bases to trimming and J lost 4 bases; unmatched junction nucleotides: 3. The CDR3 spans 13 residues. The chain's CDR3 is CASSSSGGYGYTF. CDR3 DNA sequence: TGTGCCAGCAGTTCCTCAGGGGGCTATGGCTACACCTTC.

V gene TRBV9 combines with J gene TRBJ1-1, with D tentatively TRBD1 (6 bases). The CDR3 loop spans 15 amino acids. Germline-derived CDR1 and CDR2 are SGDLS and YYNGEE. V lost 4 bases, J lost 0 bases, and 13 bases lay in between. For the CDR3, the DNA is TGTGCCAGCAGCTCTCAGGGGACGATGAACACTGAAGCTTTCTTT. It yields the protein CASSSQGTMNTEAFF.

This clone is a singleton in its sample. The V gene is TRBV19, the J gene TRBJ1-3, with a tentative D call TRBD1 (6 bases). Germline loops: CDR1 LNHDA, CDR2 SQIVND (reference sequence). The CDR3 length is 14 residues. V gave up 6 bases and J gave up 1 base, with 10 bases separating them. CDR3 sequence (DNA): TGTGCCAGTAGCCAGACAGGATCTGGAAACACCATATATTTT. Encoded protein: CASSQTGSGNTIYF.

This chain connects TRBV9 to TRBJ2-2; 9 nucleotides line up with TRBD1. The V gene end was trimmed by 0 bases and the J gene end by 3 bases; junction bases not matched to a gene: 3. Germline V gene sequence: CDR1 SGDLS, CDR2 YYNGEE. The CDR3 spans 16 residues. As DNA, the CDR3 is TGTGCCAGCAGCGTAGATGACAGGGGGGACACCGGGGAGCTGTTTTTT. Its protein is CASSVDDRGDTGELFF. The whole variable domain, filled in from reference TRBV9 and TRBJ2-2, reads DSGVTQTPKHLITATGQRVTLRCSPRSGDLSVYWYQQSLDQGLQFLIQYYNGEERAKGNILERFSAQQFPDLHSELNLSSLELGDSALYFCASSVDDRGDTGELFFGEGSRLTVL.